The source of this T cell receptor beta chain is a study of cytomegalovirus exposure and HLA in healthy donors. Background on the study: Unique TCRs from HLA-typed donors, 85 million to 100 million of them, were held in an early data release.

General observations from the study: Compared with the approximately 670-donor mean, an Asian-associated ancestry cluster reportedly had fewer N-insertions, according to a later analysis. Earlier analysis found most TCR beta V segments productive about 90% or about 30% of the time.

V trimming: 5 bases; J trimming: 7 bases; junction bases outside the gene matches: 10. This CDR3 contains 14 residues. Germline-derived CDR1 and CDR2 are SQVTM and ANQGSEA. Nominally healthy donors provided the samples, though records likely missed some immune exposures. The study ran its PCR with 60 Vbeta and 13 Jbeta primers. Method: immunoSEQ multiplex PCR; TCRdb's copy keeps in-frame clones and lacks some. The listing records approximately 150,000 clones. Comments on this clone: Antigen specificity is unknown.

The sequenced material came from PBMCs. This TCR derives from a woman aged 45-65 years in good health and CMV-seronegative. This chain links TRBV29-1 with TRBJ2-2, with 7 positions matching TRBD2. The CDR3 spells CSVRLRLAGGELFF. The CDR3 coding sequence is TGCAGCGTTCGCCTACGACTAGCAGGCGGGGAGCTGTTTTTT.